These T cell receptor beta chains were read from a single sample in a study of CD8+CD57+ T cells in acquired aplastic anemia. TCRdb analysed the reads with MiXCR anew, one entry per CDR3 protein. The sample includes about 180,000 distinct CDR3 sequences, roughly 63% of them seen just once. The specimen was sorted CD4+, CD8+, or CD8+CD57+ T cells (not recorded which) from PBMCs. These receptors originate from a human donor with aplastic anemia. CDR3s include the opening cysteine and the closing phenylalanine or tryptophan. The order of the fields is V gene, clone size, CDR3 length, J gene, D gene, CDR3 protein, CDR3 DNA. The D gene is left open where the match is weak. Clone size is stated in some rows and not others, as once, few, many or a class when expanded.

v_gene: TRBV2; abundance: many; len: 15; j_gene: TRBJ2-1; d_gene: TRBD2; CDR3aa: CASWGLAGGPNEQFF; CDR3nt: TGTGCCAGTTGGGGACTAGCGGGGGGCCCCAATGAGCAGTTCTTC
v_gene: TRBV2; abundance: NA; len: 15; j_gene: TRBJ1-2; d_gene: NA; CDR3aa: CASSALDTDLYGYTF; CDR3nt: TGTGCCAGCAGCGCTTTAGACACCGATCTCTATGGCTACACCTTC
v_gene: TRBV29-1; abundance: NA; len: 15; j_gene: TRBJ2-7; d_gene: NA; CDR3aa: CSVEAPAGGLYEQYF; CDR3nt: TGCAGCGTTGAAGCTCCCGCCGGGGGTCTCTACGAGCAGTACTTC
v_gene: TRBV12-3/TRBV12-4; abundance: once; len: 15; j_gene: TRBJ2-5; d_gene: TRBD1; CDR3aa: CASSFNGQGEETQYF; CDR3nt: TGTGCCAGCAGTTTCAACGGGCAGGGGGAAGAGACCCAGTACTTC
v_gene: TRBV20-1; abundance: NA; len: 13; j_gene: TRBJ2-7; d_gene: TRBD2; CDR3aa: CSARGGVFYEQYF; CDR3nt: TGCAGTGCTCGGGGGGGGGTTTTCTACGAGCAGTACTTC
v_gene: TRBV7-2; abundance: NA; len: 19; j_gene: TRBJ2-7; d_gene: TRBD2; CDR3aa: CASSPLGTSGGHPSGIRYF; CDR3nt: TGTGCCAGCAGCCCCCTGGGGACTAGCGGGGGGCATCCGTCAGGCATTCGGTACTTC
v_gene: TRBV7-2; abundance: NA; len: 16; j_gene: TRBJ1-1; d_gene: TRBD1; CDR3aa: CASRLGQGLMNTEAFF; CDR3nt: TGTGCCAGCAGATTGGGACAGGGGCTAATGAACACTGAAGCTTTCTTT
v_gene: TRBV7-9; abundance: NA; len: 13; j_gene: TRBJ2-3; d_gene: NA; CDR3aa: CASSPWDTDTQYF; CDR3nt: TGTGCCAGCAGCCCTTGGGACACAGATACGCAGTATTTT
v_gene: TRBV29-1; abundance: NA; len: 14; j_gene: TRBJ1-3; d_gene: TRBD1; CDR3aa: CSVDRADPGNTIYF; CDR3nt: TGCAGCGTCGACAGGGCTGACCCTGGAAACACCATATATTTT
v_gene: TRBV12-3/TRBV12-4; abundance: NA; len: 16; j_gene: TRBJ2-1; d_gene: TRBD2; CDR3aa: CASSLGGGRAYNEQFF; CDR3nt: TGTGCCAGCAGTTTAGGTGGCGGGAGGGCCTACAATGAGCAGTTCTTC
v_gene: TRBV10-2; abundance: once; len: 12; j_gene: TRBJ1-1; d_gene: NA; CDR3aa: CASSAGGSEAFF; CDR3nt: TGCGCCAGCAGTGCGGGAGGGTCTGAAGCTTTCTTT
v_gene: TRBV19; abundance: NA; len: 13; j_gene: TRBJ2-7; d_gene: NA; CDR3aa: CASSWGPTYEQYF; CDR3nt: TGTGCCAGTAGTTGGGGGCCGACCTACGAGCAGTACTTC
v_gene: TRBV7-2; abundance: NA; len: 16; j_gene: TRBJ2-7; d_gene: TRBD2; CDR3aa: CASSLALGGVGYEQYF; CDR3nt: TGTGCCAGCAGCTTAGCGCTGGGGGGGGTCGGCTACGAGCAGTACTTC
v_gene: TRBV12-3/TRBV12-4; abundance: many; len: 13; j_gene: TRBJ2-7; d_gene: NA; CDR3aa: CASSLARAYEQYF; CDR3nt: TGTGCCAGCAGTTTAGCCCGGGCCTACGAGCAGTACTTC
v_gene: TRBV5-1; abundance: NA; len: 14; j_gene: TRBJ2-5; d_gene: TRBD2; CDR3aa: CASRVTSAQETQYF; CDR3nt: TGCGCCAGCCGAGTGACTAGCGCCCAAGAGACCCAGTACTTC
v_gene: TRBV2; abundance: many; len: 13; j_gene: TRBJ1-1; d_gene: NA; CDR3aa: CASGRLVNTEAFF; CDR3nt: TGTGCCAGCGGTCGTTTAGTGAACACTGAAGCTTTCTTT
v_gene: TRBV24-1; abundance: NA; len: 13; j_gene: TRBJ2-1; d_gene: NA; CDR3aa: CATSEPNGAEQFF; CDR3nt: TGTGCCACCAGTGAACCCAACGGGGCTGAGCAGTTCTTC
v_gene: TRBV25-1; abundance: NA; len: 16; j_gene: TRBJ2-5; d_gene: NA; CDR3aa: CVSSGTNLRAQETQYF; CDR3nt: TGTGTCAGCAGTGGAACGAACCTGAGGGCTCAAGAGACCCAGTACTTC
v_gene: TRBV7-9; abundance: NA; len: 16; j_gene: TRBJ1-6; d_gene: TRBD1; CDR3aa: CASSSYPGQGESPLHF; CDR3nt: TGTGCCAGCAGCTCATACCCGGGACAGGGGGAATCACCCCTCCACTTT
v_gene: TRBV9; abundance: NA; len: 15; j_gene: TRBJ1-5; d_gene: NA; CDR3aa: CASSVGGGRNQPQHF; CDR3nt: TGTGCCAGCAGCGTAGGGGGCGGACGGAATCAGCCCCAGCATTTT
v_gene: TRBV5-1; abundance: NA; len: 14; j_gene: TRBJ1-4; d_gene: TRBD1; CDR3aa: CASSLDRGRNGKFF; CDR3nt: TGCGCCAGCAGCCTGGACAGGGGGCGGAATGGGAAGTTTTTT
v_gene: TRBV29-1; abundance: NA; len: 13; j_gene: TRBJ2-7; d_gene: NA; CDR3aa: CSVQGATSYEQYF; CDR3nt: TGCAGCGTTCAAGGGGCAACGTCCTACGAGCAGTACTTC
v_gene: TRBV9; abundance: NA; len: 15; j_gene: TRBJ1-2; d_gene: NA; CDR3aa: CASSPTGERVYGYTF; CDR3nt: TGTGCCAGCAGCCCCACCGGGGAGAGGGTATATGGCTACACCTTC
v_gene: TRBV9; abundance: NA; len: 14; j_gene: TRBJ2-1; d_gene: TRBD1; CDR3aa: CASSVRDRGNEQFF; CDR3nt: TGTGCCAGCAGCGTCCGGGACAGAGGGAATGAGCAGTTCTTC
v_gene: TRBV2; abundance: many; len: 17; j_gene: TRBJ2-3; d_gene: TRBD2; CDR3aa: CASSDRSGGFLTDTQYF; CDR3nt: TGTGCCAGCAGTGACCGTAGCGGGGGGTTCCTCACAGATACGCAGTATTTT
v_gene: TRBV20-1; abundance: NA; len: 15; j_gene: TRBJ2-3; d_gene: TRBD2; CDR3aa: CSAREREGLLDTQYF; CDR3nt: TGCAGTGCTAGGGAGCGGGAGGGCCTACTGGATACGCAGTATTTT
v_gene: TRBV12-3/TRBV12-4; abundance: NA; len: 13; j_gene: TRBJ2-5; d_gene: NA; CDR3aa: CASSLSGTETQYF; CDR3nt: TGTGCCAGCAGTTTATCCGGGACAGAGACCCAGTACTTC
v_gene: TRBV5-1; abundance: NA; len: 17; j_gene: TRBJ2-1; d_gene: NA; CDR3aa: CASSPEKYRVGGNEQFF; CDR3nt: TGCGCCAGCAGCCCAGAAAAGTACAGGGTGGGGGGCAATGAGCAGTTCTTC
v_gene: TRBV27; abundance: NA; len: 15; j_gene: TRBJ2-1; d_gene: TRBD2; CDR3aa: CASSLVAGGPNEQFF; CDR3nt: TGTGCCAGCAGTTTAGTAGCGGGGGGGCCAAATGAGCAGTTCTTC
v_gene: TRBV15; abundance: NA; len: 12; j_gene: TRBJ1-1; d_gene: TRBD1; CDR3aa: CATSRTGPEAFF; CDR3nt: TGTGCCACCAGCAGGACAGGGCCTGAAGCTTTCTTT
v_gene: TRBV29-1; abundance: NA; len: 13; j_gene: TRBJ2-7; d_gene: TRBD1; CDR3aa: CSVQTGGRYEQYF; CDR3nt: TGCAGCGTTCAGACAGGGGGGCGCTACGAGCAGTACTTC
v_gene: TRBV7-9; abundance: NA; len: 14; j_gene: TRBJ2-7; d_gene: TRBD1; CDR3aa: CASSVGQSSYEQCF; CDR3nt: TGTGCCAGCAGCGTGGGACAGAGCTCCTACGAGCAGTGCTTC
v_gene: TRBV2; abundance: NA; len: 14; j_gene: TRBJ2-7; d_gene: TRBD2; CDR3aa: CASSVSSGSTMQYF; CDR3nt: TGTGCCAGCAGTGTGTCTAGCGGGAGTACGATGCAGTACTTC
v_gene: TRBV7-9; abundance: NA; len: 16; j_gene: TRBJ1-6; d_gene: NA; CDR3aa: CASSTWTAVDNSPLHF; CDR3nt: TGTGCCAGCAGCACCTGGACAGCTGTCGATAATTCACCCCTCCACTTT
v_gene: TRBV2; abundance: NA; len: 13; j_gene: TRBJ1-2; d_gene: TRBD1; CDR3aa: CASNPGQHYGYTF; CDR3nt: TGTGCCAGCAACCCGGGACAGCACTATGGCTACACCTTC
v_gene: TRBV5-1; abundance: once; len: 16; j_gene: TRBJ2-7; d_gene: TRBD2; CDR3aa: CASSSTSGGSPYEQYF; CDR3nt: TGCGCCAGCAGCTCGACTAGCGGGGGATCACCCTACGAGCAGTACTTC
v_gene: TRBV19; abundance: few; len: 11; j_gene: TRBJ2-5; d_gene: NA; CDR3aa: CASSIGQTQYF; CDR3nt: TGTGCCAGTAGTATCGGACAAACCCAGTACTTC
v_gene: TRBV19; abundance: once; len: 15; j_gene: TRBJ1-5; d_gene: TRBD1; CDR3aa: CASRYRGRSNQPQHF; CDR3nt: TGTGCCAGTAGATACAGGGGGCGAAGCAATCAGCCCCAGCATTTT
v_gene: TRBV5-4; abundance: many; len: 13; j_gene: TRBJ2-2; d_gene: NA; CDR3aa: CASSLYSTGELFF; CDR3nt: TGTGCCAGCAGCTTGTACAGCACCGGGGAGCTGTTTTTT
v_gene: TRBV7-9; abundance: NA; len: 14; j_gene: TRBJ2-7; d_gene: NA; CDR3aa: CASSPLSASYEQYF; CDR3nt: TGTGCCAGCAGCCCCCTATCGGCCTCCTACGAGCAGTACTTC
v_gene: TRBV2; abundance: few; len: 15; j_gene: TRBJ2-7; d_gene: NA; CDR3aa: CASISWTLSSYEQYF; CDR3nt: TGTGCCAGCATATCTTGGACACTTAGCTCCTACGAGCAGTACTTC
v_gene: TRBV9; abundance: NA; len: 13; j_gene: TRBJ2-1; d_gene: NA; CDR3aa: CASSVVDYNEQFF; CDR3nt: TGTGCCAGCAGCGTAGTGGATTACAATGAGCAGTTCTTC
v_gene: TRBV5-6; abundance: NA; len: 14; j_gene: TRBJ1-1; d_gene: NA; CDR3aa: CASSFRDGGTEAFF; CDR3nt: TGTGCCAGCAGCTTTAGGGACGGGGGGACTGAAGCTTTCTTT
v_gene: TRBV2; abundance: NA; len: 15; j_gene: TRBJ2-3; d_gene: NA; CDR3aa: CASTGLSTSTDTQYF; CDR3nt: TGTGCCAGCACCGGGCTTTCCACAAGCACAGATACGCAGTATTTT
v_gene: TRBV2; abundance: NA; len: 12; j_gene: TRBJ2-3; d_gene: NA; CDR3aa: CASTGPTDTQYF; CDR3nt: TGTGCCAGTACAGGGCCCACAGATACGCAGTATTTT
v_gene: TRBV20-1; abundance: many; len: 13; j_gene: TRBJ1-3; d_gene: NA; CDR3aa: CSARRFPGNTIYF; CDR3nt: TGCAGTGCTAGGCGGTTCCCTGGAAACACCATATATTTT
v_gene: TRBV19; abundance: many; len: 19; j_gene: TRBJ1-6; d_gene: TRBD1; CDR3aa: CASSTSGTGRYSYNSPLHF; CDR3nt: TGTGCCAGTAGTACCTCCGGGACAGGGAGGTACTCCTATAATTCACCCCTCCACTTT
v_gene: TRBV7-6; abundance: NA; len: 12; j_gene: TRBJ2-7; d_gene: NA; CDR3aa: CASSLLDNEQYF; CDR3nt: TGTGCCAGCAGCTTACTTGACAACGAGCAGTACTTC
v_gene: TRBV7-8; abundance: NA; len: 14; j_gene: TRBJ2-7; d_gene: NA; CDR3aa: CASSLARLKYEQYF; CDR3nt: TGTGCCAGCAGCTTAGCGCGGCTTAAGTACGAGCAGTACTTC
v_gene: TRBV7-2; abundance: NA; len: 16; j_gene: TRBJ2-3; d_gene: TRBD2; CDR3aa: CASSLVGLAGTDTQYF; CDR3nt: TGTGCCAGCAGCTTAGTCGGACTAGCGGGCACAGATACGCAGTATTTT
v_gene: TRBV25-1; abundance: NA; len: 14; j_gene: TRBJ2-3; d_gene: NA; CDR3aa: CASSRRGGTDTQYF; CDR3nt: TGTGCCAGCAGTAGGAGGGGAGGAACAGATACGCAGTATTTT
v_gene: TRBV7-6; abundance: NA; len: 16; j_gene: TRBJ2-5; d_gene: TRBD1; CDR3aa: CASSLGAGGRQETQYF; CDR3nt: TGTGCCAGCAGCTTAGGTGCAGGGGGCAGGCAAGAGACCCAGTACTTC
v_gene: TRBV7-2; abundance: NA; len: 14; j_gene: TRBJ1-5; d_gene: NA; CDR3aa: CASSLSNSNQPQHF; CDR3nt: TGTGCCAGCAGCTTATCAAATAGCAATCAGCCCCAGCATTTT
v_gene: TRBV7-8; abundance: many; len: 15; j_gene: TRBJ2-5; d_gene: TRBD1; CDR3aa: CASSLHRQGQETQYF; CDR3nt: TGTGCCAGCAGCCTCCACCGACAGGGGCAAGAGACCCAGTACTTC
v_gene: TRBV27; abundance: few; len: 14; j_gene: TRBJ1-4; d_gene: TRBD1; CDR3aa: CASSQGQGVGLLFF; CDR3nt: TGTGCCAGCAGTCAGGGACAGGGGGTTGGCCTACTGTTTTTT
v_gene: TRBV10-1; abundance: NA; len: 14; j_gene: TRBJ1-2; d_gene: NA; CDR3aa: CAKDDNQEEYGYTF; CDR3nt: TGCGCCAAAGATGACAACCAAGAGGAGTATGGCTACACCTTC
v_gene: TRBV10-1; abundance: NA; len: 18; j_gene: TRBJ2-3; d_gene: TRBD2; CDR3aa: CASSECAGTSGGIDTQYF; CDR3nt: TGCGCCAGCAGTGAGTGTGCAGGGACTAGCGGGGGTATAGATACGCAGTATTTT